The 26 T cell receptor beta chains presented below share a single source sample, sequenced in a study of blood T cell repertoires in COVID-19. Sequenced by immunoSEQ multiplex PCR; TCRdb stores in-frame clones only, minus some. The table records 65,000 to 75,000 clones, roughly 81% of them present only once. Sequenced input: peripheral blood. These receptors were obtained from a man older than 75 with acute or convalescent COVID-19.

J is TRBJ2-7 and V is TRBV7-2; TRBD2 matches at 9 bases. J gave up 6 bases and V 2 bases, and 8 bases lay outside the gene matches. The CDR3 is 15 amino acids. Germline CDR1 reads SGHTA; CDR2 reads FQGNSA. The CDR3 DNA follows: TGTGCCAGCAGCTTAAGGCGGGGGGGCCGGGGCGAGCAGTACTTC. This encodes CASSLRRGGRGEQYF.

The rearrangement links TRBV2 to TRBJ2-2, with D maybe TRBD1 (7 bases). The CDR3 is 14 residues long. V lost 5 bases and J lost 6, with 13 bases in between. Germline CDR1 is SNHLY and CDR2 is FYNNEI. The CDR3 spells CASSPQGGAGELFF. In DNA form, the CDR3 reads TGTGCCAGCAGTCCGCAGGGGGGTGCCGGGGAGCTGTTTTTT.

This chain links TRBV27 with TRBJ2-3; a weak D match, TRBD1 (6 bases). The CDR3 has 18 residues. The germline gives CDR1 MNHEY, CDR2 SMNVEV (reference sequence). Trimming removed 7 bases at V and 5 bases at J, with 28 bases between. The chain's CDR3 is CASTLIAPGHRNGDTQYF. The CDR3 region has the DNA TGTGCCAGCACTCTAATCGCCCCGGGACACCGTAATGGAGATACGCAGTATTTT.

CDR3 in amino acids: CASSWRIAYEQYF. The CDR3 DNA reads TGTGCCAGCAGTTGGAGGATTGCCTACGAGCAGTACTTC. The J gene is TRBJ2-7, the V gene TRBV27; a possible D gene is TRBD2 (5 bases). CDR1 is MNHEY and CDR2 is SMNVEV in the germline V gene (reference sequence). Trimming cost V 4 bases and J 2 bases, with 9 bases left between them. This CDR3 is built from 13 residues.

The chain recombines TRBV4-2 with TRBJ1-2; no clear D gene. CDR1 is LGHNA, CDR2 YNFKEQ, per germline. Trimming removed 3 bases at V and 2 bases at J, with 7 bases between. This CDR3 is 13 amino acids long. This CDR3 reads CASSQEENYGYTF. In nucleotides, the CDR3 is TGTGCCAGCAGCCAGGAGGAGAACTATGGCTACACCTTC.

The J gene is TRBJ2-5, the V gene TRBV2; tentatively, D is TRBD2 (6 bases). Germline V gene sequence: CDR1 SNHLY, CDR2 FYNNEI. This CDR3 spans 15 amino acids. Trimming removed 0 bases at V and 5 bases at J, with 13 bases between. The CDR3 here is CASSEAGGVEETQYF. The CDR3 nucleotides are TGTGCCAGCAGTGAAGCGGGCGGGGTTGAGGAGACCCAGTACTTC.

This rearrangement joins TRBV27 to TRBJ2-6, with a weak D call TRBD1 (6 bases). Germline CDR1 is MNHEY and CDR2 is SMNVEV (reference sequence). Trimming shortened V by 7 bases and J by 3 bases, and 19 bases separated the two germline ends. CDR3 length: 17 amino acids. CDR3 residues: CASNPGPWGRGANVLTF. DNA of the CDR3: TGTGCCAGCAATCCGGGACCCTGGGGGCGTGGGGCCAACGTCCTGACTTTC.

This CDR3 is CASSFGGGLQRVRNEQFF. CDR3 nucleotide sequence: TGCGCCAGCAGCTTCGGGGGAGGACTCCAGAGGGTTCGCAATGAGCAGTTCTTC. The chain combines TRBV5-1 with TRBJ2-1, with D possibly TRBD2 on 6 matching bases. V was shortened by 2 bases and J by 6 bases, with 24 bases between the two germline ends. The CDR3 spans 18 residues. In germline, CDR1 is SGHRS, CDR2 YFSETQ. The full variable domain, in which reference TRBV5-1 and TRBJ2-1 provide the parts outside the CDR3, is KAGVTQTPRYLIKTRGQQVTLSCSPISGHRSVSWYQQTPGQGLQFLFEYFSETQRNKGNFPGRFSGRQFSNSRSEMNVSTLELGDSALYLCASSFGGGLQRVRNEQFFGPGTRLTVL.

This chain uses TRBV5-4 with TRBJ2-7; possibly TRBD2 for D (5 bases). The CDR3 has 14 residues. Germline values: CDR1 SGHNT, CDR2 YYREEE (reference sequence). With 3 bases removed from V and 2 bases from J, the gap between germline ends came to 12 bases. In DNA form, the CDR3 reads TGTGCCAGCAGCTCTCGGACTGAAACCTACGAGCAGTACTTC. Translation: CASSSRTETYEQYF.

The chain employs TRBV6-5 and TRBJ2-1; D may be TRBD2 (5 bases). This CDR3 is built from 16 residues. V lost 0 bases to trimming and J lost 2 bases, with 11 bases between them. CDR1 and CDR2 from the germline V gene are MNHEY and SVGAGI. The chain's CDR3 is CASSYSSGGPYNEQFF. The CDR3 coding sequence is TGTGCCAGCAGTTACTCTTCTGGAGGTCCCTACAATGAGCAGTTCTTC.

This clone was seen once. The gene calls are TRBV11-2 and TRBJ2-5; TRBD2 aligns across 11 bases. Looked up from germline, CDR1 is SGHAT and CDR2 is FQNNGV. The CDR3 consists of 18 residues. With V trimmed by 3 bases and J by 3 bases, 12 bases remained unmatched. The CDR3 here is CASSLPREGLAAKETQYF. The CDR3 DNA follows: TGTGCCAGCAGCTTGCCGAGGGAGGGACTAGCGGCAAAAGAGACCCAGTACTTC.

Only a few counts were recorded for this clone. CDR3 residues: CASSQWGLAGVQETQYF. CDR3 nucleotide sequence: TGTGCCAGCAGCCAGTGGGGCCTAGCGGGAGTACAGGAGACCCAGTACTTC. The rearrangement joins TRBV4-2 to TRBJ2-5; 10 bases match TRBD2. CDR1 is LGHNA, CDR2 YNFKEQ, per germline. V lost 3 bases and J lost 5; bases outside the gene matches: 12. CDR3 length equals 17 residues.

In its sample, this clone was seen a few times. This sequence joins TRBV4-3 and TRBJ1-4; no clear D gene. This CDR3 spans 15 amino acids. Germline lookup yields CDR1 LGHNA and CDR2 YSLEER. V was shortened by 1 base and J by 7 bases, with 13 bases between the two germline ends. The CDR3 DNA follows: TGCGCCAGCAGCCAAGTACCCGTCGAGGCTGAAAAACTGTTTTTT. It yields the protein CASSQVPVEAEKLFF.

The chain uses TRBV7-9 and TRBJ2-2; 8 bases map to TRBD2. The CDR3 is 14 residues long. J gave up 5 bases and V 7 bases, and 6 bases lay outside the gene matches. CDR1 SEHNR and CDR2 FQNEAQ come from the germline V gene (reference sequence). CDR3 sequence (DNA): TGTGCCAGCAACCAACTAGCGGTAACCGGGGAGCTGTTTTTT. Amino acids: CASNQLAVTGELFF.

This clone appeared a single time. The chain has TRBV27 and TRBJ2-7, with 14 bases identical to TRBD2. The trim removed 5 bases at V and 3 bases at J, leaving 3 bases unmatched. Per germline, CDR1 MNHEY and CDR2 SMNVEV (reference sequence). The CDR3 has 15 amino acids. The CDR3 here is CASSLGLAGVYEQYF. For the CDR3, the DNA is TGTGCCAGCAGTCTGGGACTAGCGGGAGTCTACGAGCAGTACTTC.

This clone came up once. The CDR3: CASSVGASGGVVSYNEQFF. CDR3 DNA sequence: TGTGCCAGCAGCGTAGGAGCTAGCGGGGGGGTGGTCTCCTACAATGAGCAGTTCTTC. The V gene is TRBV9, the J gene TRBJ2-1, with 12 bases lining up with TRBD2. The J segment lost 0 bases and the V segment lost 0 bases, leaving 7 bases of the junction unmatched. CDR1 and CDR2 (germline): SGDLS, YYNGEE. The CDR3 is 19 residues long.

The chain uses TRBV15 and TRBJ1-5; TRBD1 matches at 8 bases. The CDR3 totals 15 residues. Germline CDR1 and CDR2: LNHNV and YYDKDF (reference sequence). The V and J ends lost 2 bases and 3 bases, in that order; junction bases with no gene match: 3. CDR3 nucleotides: TGTGCCACCAGCAGACAGGGGGCCGTCAATCAGCCCCAGCATTTT. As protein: CATSRQGAVNQPQHF.

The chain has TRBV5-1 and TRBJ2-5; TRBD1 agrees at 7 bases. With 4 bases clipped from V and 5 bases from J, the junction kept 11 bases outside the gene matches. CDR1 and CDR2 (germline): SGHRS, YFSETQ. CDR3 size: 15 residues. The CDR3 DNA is TGCGCCAGCAGCCCCGACAGGGCATACTCGGAGACCCAGTACTTC. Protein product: CASSPDRAYSETQYF.

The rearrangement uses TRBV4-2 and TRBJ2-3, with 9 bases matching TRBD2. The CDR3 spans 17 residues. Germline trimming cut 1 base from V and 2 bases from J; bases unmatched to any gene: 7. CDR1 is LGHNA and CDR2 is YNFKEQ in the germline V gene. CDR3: CASSQVASGESTDTQYF. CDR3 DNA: TGTGCCAGCAGCCAAGTGGCTAGCGGGGAATCCACAGATACGCAGTATTTT.

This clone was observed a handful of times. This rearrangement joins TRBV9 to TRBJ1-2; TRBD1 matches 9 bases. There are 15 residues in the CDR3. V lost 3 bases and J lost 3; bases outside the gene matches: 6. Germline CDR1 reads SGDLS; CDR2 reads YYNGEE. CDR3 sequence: CASSEAGTGHYGYTF. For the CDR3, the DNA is TGTGCCAGCAGCGAGGCCGGGACAGGGCACTATGGCTACACCTTC.

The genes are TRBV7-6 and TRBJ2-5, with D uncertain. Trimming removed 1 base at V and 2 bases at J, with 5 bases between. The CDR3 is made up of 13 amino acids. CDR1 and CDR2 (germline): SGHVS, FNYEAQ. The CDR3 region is CASSLGKQETQYF. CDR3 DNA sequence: TGTGCCAGCAGCTTAGGTAAACAAGAGACCCAGTACTTC.

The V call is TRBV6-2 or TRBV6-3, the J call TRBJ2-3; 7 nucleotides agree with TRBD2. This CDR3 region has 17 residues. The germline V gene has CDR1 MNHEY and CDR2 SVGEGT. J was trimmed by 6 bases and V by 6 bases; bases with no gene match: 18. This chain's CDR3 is CASRPVRDYQRPDTQYF. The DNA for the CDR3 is TGTGCCAGCAGACCTGTCCGGGACTACCAAAGACCCGATACGCAGTATTTT.

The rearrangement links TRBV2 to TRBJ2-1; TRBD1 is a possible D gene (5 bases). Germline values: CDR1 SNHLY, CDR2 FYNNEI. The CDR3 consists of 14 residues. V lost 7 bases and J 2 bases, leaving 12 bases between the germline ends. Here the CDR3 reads CASNSQGTYNEQFF. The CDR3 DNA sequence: TGTGCCAGCAACTCCCAGGGTACCTACAATGAGCAGTTCTTC.

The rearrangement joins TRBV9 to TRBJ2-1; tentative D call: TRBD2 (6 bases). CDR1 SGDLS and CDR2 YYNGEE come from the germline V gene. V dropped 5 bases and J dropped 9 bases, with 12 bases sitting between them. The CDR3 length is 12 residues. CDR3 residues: CASSGDFSEQFF. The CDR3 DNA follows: TGTGCCAGCAGTGGGGACTTTAGTGAGCAGTTCTTC.

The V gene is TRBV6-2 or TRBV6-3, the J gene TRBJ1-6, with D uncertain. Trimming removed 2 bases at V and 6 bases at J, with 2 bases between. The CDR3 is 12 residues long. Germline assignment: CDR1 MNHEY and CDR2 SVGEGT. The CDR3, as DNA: TGTGCCAGCAGTTACCGTAATTCACCCCTCCACTTT. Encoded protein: CASSYRNSPLHF.

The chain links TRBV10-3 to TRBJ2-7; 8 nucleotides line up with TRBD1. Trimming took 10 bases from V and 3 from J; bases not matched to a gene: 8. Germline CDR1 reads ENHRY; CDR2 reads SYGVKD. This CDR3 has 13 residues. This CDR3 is CATRDRRYYEQYF. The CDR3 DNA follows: TGTGCCACCAGGGACAGGAGATACTACGAGCAGTACTTC.